Reported below is one T cell receptor beta chain. What it binds is unknown. Trimming took off 1 base at V and 11 bases at J, with 11 bases between the two ends. Per the germline V gene, CDR1 is SGHAT and CDR2 is FQNNGV. The CDR3 runs to 12 residues. Aged 18 to 65, hyperthyroidism patients had been newly diagnosed, with under 2 months' duration. Physicians reached a diagnosis by relying on clinical symptoms, serum thyroxine, TRAb, thyroid ultrasound and orbital computed tomography. The data belong to a study of Graves' ophthalmopathy and Graves' hyperthyroidism. General study results and limits: Thyroid clonotypes that were expanded above 0.001 frequency mostly also appeared in blood.

Investigators amplified TCR beta CDR3 regions from RNA transcripts. RT-PCR with HTBI primers came first, then second-round multiplex PCR. Via MiXCR, TCRdb re-called the multiplex PCR reads, giving one row per CDR3 protein. The sample lists around 1.1 million distinct CDR3 sequences; roughly two fifths were seen once. The sequencing input was peripheral blood or thyroid tissue (not recorded which). The sequence was obtained from an adult man with Graves' hyperthyroidism. The rearrangement uses TRBV11-2 and TRBJ1-1; D gene uncertain. DNA of the CDR3: TGTGCCAGCAGCTTAGGCTGGGTGGAGGCTTTCTTT. The encoded protein is CASSLGWVEAFF.